The 8 T cell receptor beta chains given below trace back to one sample, sequenced in a study of blood T cell repertoires in COVID-19. Sequencing used immunoSEQ multiplex PCR; TCRdb keeps in-frame clones, though not all of them. In the table there are fewer than 300,000 clones, approximately 88% of which are singletons. Material for sequencing was peripheral blood. Receptors were obtained from a woman aged 25 to 39 with acute or convalescent COVID-19.

The chain joins TRBV5-4 to TRBJ2-7; the D is unclear. The V end was cut by 0 bases, the J end by 2 bases, with 6 bases between. This CDR3 contains 13 residues. Germline CDR1 reads SGHNT; CDR2 reads YYREEE (reference sequence). CDR3: CASSLAPTYEQYF. The CDR3 DNA is TGTGCCAGCAGCTTGGCCCCCACCTACGAGCAGTACTTC.

The V call is TRBV19, the J call TRBJ1-1; no reliable D call. Trimming cost V 3 bases and J 2 bases, with 13 bases left between them. Germline lookup yields CDR1 LNHDA and CDR2 SQIVND (reference sequence). The CDR3 has 15 amino acids. The CDR3 DNA follows: TGTGCCAGTAGTATCGATTACGGTTTAAACACTGAAGCTTTCTTT. Its translation is CASSIDYGLNTEAFF.

The genes are TRBV6-1 and TRBJ2-7, with a tentative D call TRBD2 (6 bases). The CDR3 extends over 14 amino acids. Germline V gives CDR1 MNHNS, CDR2 SASEGT. V shed 3 bases and J shed 4 bases, with 13 bases lying between them. The chain's CDR3 is CASSDVRGRYEQYF. The CDR3 bases are TGTGCCAGCAGTGACGTGCGGGGAAGGTACGAGCAGTACTTC.

The count of this clone is one. The V gene is TRBV5-6, the J gene TRBJ2-1, with TRBD2 matching over 9 bases. Germline CDR1 SGHDT, CDR2 YYEEEE. This CDR3 has 14 residues. The V segment lost 3 bases and the J segment 5 bases; nucleotides outside the gene matches: 3. CDR3 nucleotides: TGTGCCAGCAGCTGGGGGACTAGCAACAATGAGCAGTTCTTC. Its protein product is CASSWGTSNNEQFF. Filled out from reference TRBV5-6 and TRBJ2-1, the complete variable domain reads DAGVTQSPTHLIKTRGQQVTLRCSPKSGHDTVSWYQQALGQGPQFIFQYYEEEERQRGNFPDRFSGHQFPNYSSELNVNALLLGDSALYLCASSWGTSNNEQFFGPGTRLTVL.

The chain links TRBV7-2 to TRBJ2-1; TRBD1 agrees at 9 bases. V shed 10 bases and J 8 bases; nucleotides not matched to a gene: 12. The CDR3 totals 14 residues. Germline lookup yields CDR1 SGHTA and CDR2 FQGNSA. The CDR3 spells CATLRDRAGDEQFF. The CDR3 DNA reads as TGTGCCACCTTGCGGGACAGGGCAGGTGATGAGCAGTTCTTC.

V usage is TRBV30 and J usage is TRBJ2-2, with D maybe TRBD1 (6 bases). Trimming cost V 5 bases and J 5 bases, with 18 bases left between them. The CDR3 runs 15 residues. The germline CDR1 and CDR2 sequences are GTSNPN and SVGIG (reference sequence). The DNA for the CDR3 is TGTGCCTGGGGTGGGGGCCGGCCTTCAACCGGGGAGCTGTTTTTT. Encoded protein: CAWGGGRPSTGELFF.

In DNA, the CDR3 is TGTGCCAGCACCCCAGCGGGAGTCGTATCAGAGACCCAGTACTTC. Translated, it gives CASTPAGVVSETQYF. The J gene is TRBJ2-5, the V gene TRBV7-2, with 8 bases aligning to TRBD2. This CDR3 is 15 amino acids long. Germline values: CDR1 SGHTA, CDR2 FQGNSA. After removal of 7 bases from V and 4 bases from J, the junction contained 11 bases not matched to a gene.

V gene TRBV7-9 combines with J gene TRBJ1-1, with 7 bases lining up with TRBD1. Trimming took 5 bases from V and 1 from J; bases not matched to a gene: 13. Germline assignment: CDR1 SEHNR and CDR2 FQNEAQ (reference sequence). This CDR3 is 17 amino acids long. CDR3 coding DNA: TGTGCCAGCAGCCCAGCGACAGGGATTATGGGGAACACTGAAGCTTTCTTT. The encoded protein is CASSPATGIMGNTEAFF.